Listed below are T cell receptor beta chains from one sample, sequenced in a study of identical twins. Each CDR3 protein gets one entry after TCRdb re-called the 5' RACE reads with MiXCR. This sample has roughly 190,000 distinct CDR3 sequences, with 15% to 20% found just once. These data are also associated with another study on T cells expressing NK-cell markers.

Sequencing was done on a sample of CD8+ T cells sorted from blood. These receptor sequences come from a woman under 30 in good health. Each CDR3 is given with its conserved first and last residue.

>TRBV11-2
CASSLGDRGLHSSRQFF
>TRBV9
CASSGPGQGVTTEAFF
>TRBV6-2/TRBV6-3
CASSSRRVNYEQYF
>TRBV6-2/TRBV6-3
CASSHRASGKISSYNEQFF
>TRBV7-6
CASSPVQGAEQFF
>TRBV7-9
CASSPRSGVGTDTQYF
>TRBV14
CASSQDRGGEVGKNIQYF
>TRBV9
CASSELGYNEQFF
>TRBV7-9
CASSQQAGGPGDEQFF
>TRBV19
CASTPTGSPYGYTF
>TRBV7-9
CASSLAGGPNNEQFF
>TRBV6-2/TRBV6-3
CASSPYRAGTEAFF
>TRBV20-1
CSARSPSDYEQYF
>TRBV27
CASSRGQGARQPQHF
>TRBV10-3
CAIRSGAGGWGYEQYF
>TRBV5-6
CASSSAGQGSYEQYF
>TRBV4-3
CASSPRSSNIDEQFF
>TRBV5-6
CASSLGLAPQYF
>TRBV7-9
CASSFLSQGKGEQYF
>TRBV29-1
CSVEDGARETQYF
>TRBV12-5
CASGAPGQGTDTQYF
>TRBV7-8
CGCLNWGQETQYF
>TRBV6-2/TRBV6-3
CASSYSITGELFF
>TRBV6-2/TRBV6-3
CASGTLPNEQYF
>TRBV2
CASRGGKEQYF
>TRBV7-2
CASSQTPRETQYF
>TRBV6-5
CASSYPKAGGQETQYF
>TRBV6-1
CASRGGQQANYGYTF
>TRBV27
CASSSRARRSTEAFF
>TRBV11-2
CASSLGSGGGYEQYF
>TRBV10-2
CASYFTPAGTGELFF